This TCR beta chain was obtained from a study of T cell repertoires in cytomegalovirus infection. Study-wide context: Public TCR beta signatures provided an indication of both CMV infection and a matching HLA type. The study's findings and limits: People with CMV and the relevant HLA were identified by cumulative public TCR beta family frequency. Ex vivo, HLA-C-restricted CMV-specific TCR beta clonotypes prevailed over the rest of the response.

TCRdb reanalysed the reads using MiXCR and keeps one entry per CDR3 protein. The data contain fewer than 700,000 distinct CDR3 sequences, about 24% of them seen just once; the ten biggest clones take up less than 9.5%. Trimming removed 3 bases at V and 9 bases at J, with 9 bases between. Germline V lookup: CDR1 MDHEN, CDR2 SYDVKM. The CDR3 is 13 residues long. This clonotype was seen a few times. Its antigen is still unknown. V usage is TRBV28 and J usage is TRBJ1-6, with D maybe TRBD1 (5 bases). Sequences were obtained from CD8+ T cells from PBMCs. This receptor was identified in a human donor in good health (CMV status not recorded). Some clones in this sample may be carry-over from other donors' samples. The CDR3, as DNA: TGTGCCAGCAGTTTCGCAGGGACTTCACCCCTCCACTTT. Its translation is CASSFAGTSPLHF. The variable domain in full, with the rest retrieved from reference TRBV28 and TRBJ1-6, is DVKVTQSSRYLVKRTGEKVFLECVQDMDHENMFWYRQDPGLGLRLIYFSYDVKMKEKGDIPEGYSVSREKKERFSLILESASTNQTSMYLCASSFAGTSPLHFGNGTRLTVT.